This entry describes one T cell receptor beta chain. The target antigen is unknown. These data are taken from a study of T cell responses to AZD1222 COVID-19 vaccine. The study's findings and limits: Mostly white British, mostly female donors; authors suggested clonal diversity may be underestimated. Just a handful of AZD1222 recipients were seropositive at baseline.

Germline V gene lookup returns CDR1 SGHDT and CDR2 YYEEEE. This CDR3 is built from 14 residues. With 0 bases removed from V and 1 base from J, the gap between germline ends came to 7 bases. Profiling relied on immunoSEQ multiplex PCR, and the TCRdb table lists in-frame clones only, not all of them. The repertoire has over 120,000 clones, approximately 85% of them found once; the top ten carry approximately 5.6%. The rearrangement links TRBV5-6 to TRBJ1-2; the D gene is possibly TRBD1 (5 bases). Sequenced here: peripheral blood, sampled 28 days after the second dose of the MenACWY control vaccine. The TCR comes from an adult who received the MenACWY meningococcal vaccine as a control. CDR3 sequence: CASSLAGDNYGYTF. CDR3 DNA sequence: TGTGCCAGCAGCTTGGCGGGGGATAACTATGGCTACACCTTC.